This T cell receptor beta chain was sequenced for a study of blood T cell repertoires in COVID-19. Study context: Spain, Italy and the United States supplied samples that represented acute and convalescent COVID-19.

Enrollees, roughly 18 to 90 years old, lived in 24 US areas. Trimming took 3 bases from V and 4 from J, leaving 15 bases between them. The CDR3 sequence is 15 residues long. Germline V CDR1 and CDR2: LGHDT, YNNKEL (reference sequence). Produced via immunoSEQ multiplex PCR; TCRdb's table is partial and in-frame only. The top ten clones hold roughly 19% of a sample with 150,000 to 200,000 clones, less than 80% of them seen once. Sequencing was performed on PBMCs or T cells enriched from blood (not recorded which). The chain is built from TRBV3-1 (or the pseudogene TRBV3-2) and TRBJ1-2; TRBD1 is a possible D gene (6 bases). The TCR comes from a woman aged 70-85 years in a cohort exposed to, infected with or recovered from COVID-19 (not recorded which). CDR3 sequence (DNA): TGTGCCAGCAGCCAGGCCTGGGACAACCTCTATGGCTACACCTTC. Residues: CASSQAWDNLYGYTF.